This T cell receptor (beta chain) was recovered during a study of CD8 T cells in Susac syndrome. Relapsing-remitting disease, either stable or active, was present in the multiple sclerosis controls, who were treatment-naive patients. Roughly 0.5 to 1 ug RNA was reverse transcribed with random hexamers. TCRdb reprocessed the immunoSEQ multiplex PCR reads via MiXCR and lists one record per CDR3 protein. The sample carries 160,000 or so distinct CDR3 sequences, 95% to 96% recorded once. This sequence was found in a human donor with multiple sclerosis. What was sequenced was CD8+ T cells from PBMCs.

CDR3 amino acids: CASSLPTGFLSGANVLTF. The CDR3 nucleotides are TGCGCCAGCAGCCTACCGACAGGTTTTCTCTCTGGGGCCAACGTCCTGACTTTC. This rearrangement joins TRBV4-1 to TRBJ2-6; D may be TRBD1 (6 bases). The germline V gene encodes CDR1 MGHRA and CDR2 YSYEKL. This CDR3 comprises 18 residues. V shed 4 bases and J shed 0 bases, with 16 bases lying between them.